Listed below are T cell receptor beta chains from one sample, sequenced in a study of T cell responses to AZD1222 COVID-19 vaccine. Some clones are missing from TCRdb's copy, which holds only in-frame ones; the method was immunoSEQ multiplex PCR. In the table there are 95,000 to 150,000 clones, roughly 90% of which are singletons. Material: peripheral blood, obtained on day 0 of AZD1222 vaccination. The receptors originated from an adult in good health. The CDR3 runs from the conserved cysteine through the conserved F or W.

v_call: TRBV6-5
j_call: TRBJ1-4
cdr3_length: 13
cdr3_aa: CASSPVSNEKLFF

v_call: TRBV5-1
j_call: TRBJ1-5
cdr3_length: 17
cdr3_aa: CASSPGTGDYSNQPQHF

v_call: TRBV4-1
j_call: TRBJ1-1
cdr3_length: 18
cdr3_aa: CASSQDPPQAIGNTEAFF

v_call: TRBV5-1
j_call: TRBJ2-5
cdr3_length: 17
cdr3_aa: CASSSNRRGLRWETQYF

v_call: TRBV11-3
j_call: TRBJ2-7
cdr3_length: 12
cdr3_aa: CASAGGLGEQYF

v_call: TRBV2
j_call: TRBJ1-5
cdr3_length: 15
cdr3_aa: CASSELVSWSQPQHF

v_call: TRBV19
j_call: TRBJ1-2
cdr3_length: 14
cdr3_aa: CASRGQGDFYGYTF

v_call: TRBV6-5
j_call: TRBJ1-1
cdr3_length: 12
cdr3_aa: CASSSWDTEAFF

v_call: TRBV6-5
j_call: TRBJ1-1
cdr3_length: 14
cdr3_aa: CASSRTGQSREAFF

v_call: TRBV25-1
j_call: TRBJ2-3
cdr3_length: 17
cdr3_aa: CASSELGGGRAADTQYF

v_call: TRBV12-3/TRBV12-4
j_call: TRBJ2-1
cdr3_length: 12
cdr3_aa: CASSPDSSEQFF

v_call: TRBV7-6
j_call: TRBJ1-1
cdr3_length: 15
cdr3_aa: CASTLEGAEITEAFF

v_call: TRBV5-5
j_call: TRBJ2-5
cdr3_length: 13
cdr3_aa: CASSTLAAETQYF

v_call: TRBV19
j_call: TRBJ1-2
cdr3_length: 15
cdr3_aa: CASSMAQGANYGYTF

v_call: TRBV7-2
j_call: TRBJ1-1
cdr3_length: 14
cdr3_aa: CASSVRQGDTEAFF

v_call: TRBV7-8
j_call: TRBJ2-7
cdr3_length: 11
cdr3_aa: CASSPGWEQYF

v_call: TRBV5-1
j_call: TRBJ1-3
cdr3_length: 16
cdr3_aa: CASSLEGYRSGNTIYF

v_call: TRBV27
j_call: TRBJ2-7
cdr3_length: 13
cdr3_aa: CASSFLSSYEQYF

v_call: TRBV11-1
j_call: TRBJ2-2
cdr3_length: 13
cdr3_aa: CASSLAGTGELFF

v_call: TRBV2
j_call: TRBJ1-2
cdr3_length: 15
cdr3_aa: CASSESGGGNYGYTF

v_call: TRBV12-3/TRBV12-4
j_call: TRBJ1-1
cdr3_length: 13
cdr3_aa: CASSDTLNTEAFF

v_call: TRBV7-3
j_call: TRBJ2-1
cdr3_length: 15
cdr3_aa: CASSFPLSGLGEQFF

v_call: TRBV6-5
j_call: TRBJ1-2
cdr3_length: 15
cdr3_aa: CASSYIGRGHYGYTF

v_call: TRBV7-2
j_call: TRBJ1-3
cdr3_length: 14
cdr3_aa: CASSLGDRGHTIYF

v_call: TRBV6-2/TRBV6-3
j_call: TRBJ1-6
cdr3_length: 17
cdr3_aa: CASSNRDRGPANSPLHF

v_call: TRBV7-9
j_call: TRBJ1-2
cdr3_length: 14
cdr3_aa: CASSFRDRVGGYTF

v_call: TRBV9
j_call: TRBJ2-7
cdr3_length: 15
cdr3_aa: CASSASSGGTYEQYF

v_call: TRBV11-2
j_call: TRBJ1-1
cdr3_length: 13
cdr3_aa: CASSLERVGDTIF

v_call: TRBV7-6
j_call: TRBJ2-6
cdr3_length: 14
cdr3_aa: CASSLRAGANVLTF